This T cell receptor (beta chain) is from a study of preoperative IRX-2 immunotherapy in early breast cancer. Trimming left V 1 base short and J 3 bases short, with 13 bases between. Germline assignment: CDR1 SGHNT and CDR2 YENEEA. The CDR3 has 15 amino acids. Using immunoSEQ multiplex PCR, the repertoire was profiled, and TCRdb retains in-frame clones only, with some absent. This repertoire shows under 11,000 clones, roughly 80% found once; its top ten account for 5.6%. This clone has a single count. Noted treatment: preoperative locoregional IRX-2 cytokine immunotherapy. This phase Ib study tested locoregional IRX-2 cytokine immunotherapy given before surgery.

The chain links TRBV11-3 to TRBJ2-7; D may match TRBD1 or TRBD2 (5 bases each). The specimen was lymph node tissue, collected before IRX-2 immunotherapy. The sequence was obtained from a human donor with breast cancer. The CDR3 spells CASSLGPGPLYEQYF. DNA for the CDR3: TGTGCCAGCAGCTTAGGGCCGGGACCCCTCTACGAGCAGTACTTC. Supplemented by reference TRBV11-3 and TRBJ2-7, the full variable domain reads EAGVVQSPRYKIIEKKQPVAFWCNPISGHNTLYWYLQNLGQGPELLIRYENEEAVDDSQLPKDRFSAERLKGVDSTLKIQPAELGDSAVYLCASSLGPGPLYEQYFGPGTRLTVT.